These 18 T cell receptor beta chains share one sample of origin, sequenced in a study of T cells in Graves' hyperthyroidism and ophthalmopathy. RNA transcripts were the template for amplifying TCR beta CDR3 regions. A set of HTBI primers served as the primers for a first-round RT-PCR of the TCR CDR3. TCRdb ran MiXCR on the multiplex PCR reads and lists one entry per CDR3 protein. The sample has some 300,000 distinct CDR3 sequences, around 16% seen once. The specimen was blood. These receptors all stem from a man aged 25-40 years with Graves' hyperthyroidism.

This clonotype was counted ten times or more. CDR3 sequence reads: CSETAGGSYEQYF. The CDR3 nucleotides read TGCAGTGAGACAGCGGGAGGCTCCTACGAGCAGTACTTC. The chain links TRBV20-1 to TRBJ2-7; 9 nucleotides line up with TRBD2. The CDR3 is made up of 13 amino acids. CDR1 DFQATT and CDR2 SNEGSKA come from the germline V gene (reference sequence). V was pared by 7 bases and J by 0 bases, with 4 bases of the junction left unmatched.

This clonotype was recorded at least ten times. CDR3 residues: CASSQGGAGETDTQYF. The CDR3 DNA reads as TGTGCCAGCAGCCAAGGAGGAGCGGGAGAGACGGATACGCAGTATTTT. The chain recombines TRBV3-1 with TRBJ2-3, with TRBD2 identical over 8 bases. The CDR3 loop spans 16 amino acids. Germline trimming cut 1 base from V and 6 bases from J; bases unmatched to any gene: 9. In germline, CDR1 is LGHDT, CDR2 YNNKEL (reference sequence).

The chain uses TRBV12-3 or TRBV12-4 and TRBJ2-3, with TRBD1 matching 11 bases. V lost 6 bases and J lost 4; bases outside the gene matches: 3. The CDR3 consists of 14 residues. Written as DNA, the CDR3 is TGTGCCAGCAGGCCGGGACAGGGGGCAGATACGCAGTATTTT. Its protein is CASRPGQGADTQYF.

This clonotype showed up just once. A single base separates this from a much larger clone, so it may be a read error. The chain links TRBV10-3 to TRBJ2-5; D perhaps matches TRBD2 (6 bases). Trimming took 7 bases from V and 2 from J, leaving 14 bases between them. Looked up from germline, CDR1 is ENHRY and CDR2 is SYGVKD. This CDR3 region has 14 residues. The CDR3 bases are TGTGCCATCACCCCATGGGAGGCGCAAGAGACCCAGTACTTC. Its translation: CAITPWEAQETQYF.

The sample holds a few counts of this clonotype. This may be a read error: a much more frequent sequence differs by one nucleotide. This chain joins TRBV11-1 and TRBJ2-7; no definite D call. CDR3 length equals 14 residues. The germline V and J ends were trimmed by 3 bases and 2 bases, with 11 bases remaining between them. Germline CDR1 is SGHAT and CDR2 is FQDESV (reference sequence). CDR3 nucleotide sequence: TGTGCCAGCAGCTTTGCTGGGTCAACCTACGAGCAGTACTTC. Translated: CASSFAGSTYEQYF.

Of note for this clonotype: It may be a read error: a sequence one base away is much more abundant. In this CDR3 the conserved last residue, phenylalanine or tryptophan, is missing, so a read error is likely. The CDR3 loop is CSARDLSSGYNEQFL. The CDR3 DNA reads as TGCAGTGCTAGAGATTTGTCTAGCGGATACAATGAGCAGTTCCTC. The rearrangement links TRBV20-1 to TRBJ2-1; TRBD2 agrees at 7 bases. V was clipped by 0 bases and J by 4 bases; unmatched bases: 6. CDR3 length equals 15 residues. The V gene's germline CDR1 is DFQATT and CDR2 SNEGSKA (reference sequence).

This chain uses TRBV2 with TRBJ1-2; no reliable D call. Germline assignment: CDR1 SNHLY and CDR2 FYNNEI. The CDR3 is 12 amino acids. With 11 bases removed from V and 4 bases from J, the gap between germline ends came to 14 bases. CDR3 sequence reads: CAPRRETYGYTF. CDR3 coding DNA: TGTGCCCCCCGTAGGGAAACCTATGGCTACACCTTC.

The chain is built from TRBV5-1 and TRBJ2-1, with D possibly being TRBD2 (6 bases). Deletions cut 5 bases from V and 0 bases from J, with 21 bases between. CDR3 length equals 18 residues. Germline lookup yields CDR1 SGHRS and CDR2 YFSETQ. In DNA, the CDR3 is TGCGCCAGCAGTTCCACCGGGACTGGGGCAAACTCCTACAATGAGCAGTTCTTC. This sequence encodes CASSSTGTGANSYNEQFF.

This clonotype showed up just a few times. J is TRBJ2-7 and V is TRBV12-3 or TRBV12-4; D possibly corresponds to TRBD2 (6 bases). There are 11 residues in the CDR3. Trimming cost V 4 bases and J 9 bases, with 10 bases left between them. Here the CDR3 DNA reads TGTGCCAGCAGTTCCTCCGGGGGGCAGTACTTC. Its translation: CASSSSGGQYF.

This clonotype occurred a few times. The chain uses TRBV7-9 and TRBJ1-6; D unresolved. The V gene's germline CDR1 is SEHNR and CDR2 FQNEAQ (reference sequence). The CDR3 consists of 13 residues. The V and J ends lost 5 bases and 7 bases respectively, with 9 bases between them. This chain's CDR3 is CASSPEPNSPLHF. The CDR3 DNA follows: TGTGCCAGCAGCCCGGAACCGAATTCACCCCTCCACTTT. The full variable domain, in which reference TRBV7-9 and TRBJ1-6 provide the parts outside the CDR3, is DTGVSQNPRHKITKRGQNVTFRCDPISEHNRLYWYRQTLGQGPEFLTYFQNEAQLEKSRLLSDRFSAERPKGSFSTLEIQRTEQGDSAMYLCASSPEPNSPLHFGNGTRLTVT.

As to this clonotype: This may stem from a read error, because a much larger clone lies one nucleotide away. The rearrangement joins TRBV7-9 to TRBJ2-1, with TRBD2 identical over 7 bases. Per the germline V gene, CDR1 is SEHNR and CDR2 is FQNEAQ (reference sequence). The J segment lost 3 bases and the V segment lost 11 bases, leaving 10 bases of the junction unmatched. This CDR3 region has 14 residues. The CDR3 sequence: CAGTPASGYNEQFF. The CDR3 coding sequence is TGTGCCGGCACCCCCGCTAGCGGCTACAATGAGCAGTTCTTC.

This clonotype was counted between two and nine times. This chain connects TRBV6-1 to TRBJ1-2; 9 nucleotides align to TRBD1. The V and J ends lost 7 bases and 5 bases, in that order; junction bases with no gene match: 8. Germline CDR1 MNHNS, CDR2 SASEGT. CDR3 size: 14 residues. This chain's CDR3 is CASTSGTGIYGYTF. In DNA form, the CDR3 reads TGTGCCAGCACTTCCGGGACAGGGATTTATGGCTACACCTTC.

This clonotype was observed at least ten times. V gene TRBV5-1 combines with J gene TRBJ2-7; tentatively, D is TRBD1 (6 bases). Germline V gene sequence: CDR1 SGHRS, CDR2 YFSETQ. This CDR3 has 13 amino acids. The ends were cut back, 4 bases at V and 4 bases at J, with 12 bases in the middle. CDR3 DNA sequence: TGCGCCAGCAGCCCGGGGACAACGTACGAGCAGTACTTC. As protein: CASSPGTTYEQYF.

Here the CDR3 reads CASSQGGQGLAGELFF. Here the CDR3 DNA reads TGTGCCAGCAGTCAGGGGGGACAGGGGCTGGCCGGGGAGCTGTTTTTT. This chain links TRBV12-3 or TRBV12-4 with TRBJ2-2; 10 positions match TRBD1. The CDR3 consists of 16 residues. Trimming took 5 bases from V and 6 from J; bases not matched to a gene: 9.

Many counts were recorded for this clonotype. The gene calls are TRBV7-6 and TRBJ2-3, with 14 nucleotides matching TRBD2. CDR3 length equals 19 residues. The V segment lost 1 base and the J segment 0 bases; nucleotides outside the gene matches: 6. From germline, CDR1 is SGHVS and CDR2 FNYEAQ. As DNA, the CDR3 is TGTGCCAGCAGCTTAGGTGGGACTAGCGGGAGACCTAGCACAGATACGCAGTATTTT. Translated, it gives CASSLGGTSGRPSTDTQYF.

This clonotype was counted at least ten times. The chain is built from TRBV5-6 and TRBJ2-1; 10 bases map to TRBD2. This CDR3 spans 20 amino acids. Germline CDR1 is SGHDT and CDR2 is YYEEEE. Trimming at V came to 4 bases and at J to 2 bases, leaving 18 bases not matched to a gene. Written as DNA, the CDR3 is TGTGCCAGCAGCCGAATCAGCGGGAGGGCCTTTTATAGCCCCTACAATGAGCAGTTCTTC. Protein sequence: CASSRISGRAFYSPYNEQFF.

This clonotype came up many times. The chain employs TRBV12-3 or TRBV12-4 and TRBJ2-3; 9 bases agree with TRBD1. The CDR3 consists of 15 residues. Germline trimming cut 9 bases from V and 2 bases from J; bases unmatched to any gene: 9. CDR3 sequence reads: CASITDRGFTDTQYF. The CDR3 nucleotides are TGTGCCAGTATTACGGACAGGGGTTTCACAGATACGCAGTATTTT.

This clonotype has at least ten counts. The rearrangement uses TRBV20-1 and TRBJ2-7, with no clear D. The CDR3 consists of 16 residues. Looked up from germline, CDR1 is DFQATT and CDR2 is SNEGSKA (reference sequence). With 3 bases removed from V and 4 bases from J, the gap between germline ends came to 22 bases. The CDR3 sequence is CSASPWSEVPPYEQYF. CDR3 DNA: TGCAGTGCTAGCCCCTGGAGTGAGGTCCCCCCGTACGAGCAGTACTTC.